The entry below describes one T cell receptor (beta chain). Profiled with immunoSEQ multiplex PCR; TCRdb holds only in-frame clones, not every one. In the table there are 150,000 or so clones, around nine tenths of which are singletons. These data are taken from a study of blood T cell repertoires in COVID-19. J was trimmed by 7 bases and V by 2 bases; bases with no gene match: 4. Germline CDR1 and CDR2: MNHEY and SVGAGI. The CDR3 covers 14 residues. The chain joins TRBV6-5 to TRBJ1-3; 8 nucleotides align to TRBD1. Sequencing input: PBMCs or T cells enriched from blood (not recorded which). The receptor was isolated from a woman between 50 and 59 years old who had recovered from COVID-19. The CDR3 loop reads CASSYQGAGNTIYF. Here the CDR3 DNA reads TGTGCCAGCAGTTACCAGGGGGCCGGGAACACCATATATTTT.